This is a list of T cell receptor beta chains from one sample in a study of cytomegalovirus exposure and HLA in healthy donors. The method was immunoSEQ multiplex PCR; TCRdb's version includes in-frame clones alone and lacks a portion of them. In the table there are about 60,000 clones, 70% to 75% of which are singletons. Sequencing was performed on PBMCs. Receptor source: a man in his forties or fifties in good health and CMV-seropositive. CDR3s include the opening cysteine and the closing phenylalanine or tryptophan. A D gene is named only where the DNA matches it firmly. Not every row has a clone size; where given, it reads once, few, many or a size class.

j_call d_call clone_size v_call cdr3_nt cdr3_aa
TRBJ2-3 . . TRBV5-1 TGCGCCAGCAGCTCAGACACAGATACGCAGTATTTT CASSSDTDTQYF
TRBJ1-1 . . TRBV25-1 TGTGCCAGCAGTCCCCCGGACAGATACACTGAAGCTTTCTTT CASSPPDRYTEAFF
TRBJ2-6 . . TRBV6-5 TGTGCCAGCAGCCCCCCGCGTGGGGCCAACGTCCTGACTTTC CASSPPRGANVLTF
TRBJ1-5 TRBD1 . TRBV28 TGTGCCAGCAGTCGGGACAGGCTAACAGATCAGCCCCAGCATTTT CASSRDRLTDQPQHF
TRBJ2-1 TRBD1 . TRBV29-1 TGCAGCGTTGGGGGTGACAGGGGGCGTAAGTTCTTC CSVGGDRGRKFF
TRBJ2-2 . few TRBV6-4 TGTGCCAGCAGTGACTCCGGCACCGGGGAGCTGTTTTTT CASSDSGTGELFF
TRBJ2-7 . . TRBV2 TGTGCCAGCAGCCTACGACAGTCCAGAATATACGAGCAGTACTTC CASSLRQSRIYEQYF
TRBJ2-7 TRBD1 . TRBV7-6 TGTGCCAGCAGCTCCTTCCCAGGACAGGGGTCGAGTTACGAGCAGTACTTC CASSSFPGQGSSYEQYF
TRBJ2-7 . . TRBV19 TGTGCCAGTAGTATATCGGCAACTACCTCCTACGAGCAGTACTTC CASSISATTSYEQYF
TRBJ1-1 . . TRBV9 TGTGCCAGCAGCGCATCGACAGTCATGAACACTGAAGCTTTCTTT CASSASTVMNTEAFF
TRBJ1-2 TRBD1 few TRBV6-6 TGTGCCAGCAGTTCGGAACAGGGGGTGAGGGGCTACACCTTC CASSSEQGVRGYTF
TRBJ1-3 . few TRBV4-1 TGCGCCAGCAGCCAAGATCGGGGTACTGGAAACACCATATATTTT CASSQDRGTGNTIYF
TRBJ1-6 . . TRBV2 TGTGCCAGCAGCCCCGGGGGGCGGTGGGTGAATTCACCCCTCCACTTT CASSPGGRWVNSPLHF
TRBJ2-7 . . TRBV6-5 TGTGCCAGCAGTCCGGATCACAGGGAAACCGAGCAGTACTTC CASSPDHRETEQYF
TRBJ1-1 TRBD1 once TRBV29-1 TGCAGCGTGGCCGGGACAGGGTCGGGGAACACTGAAGCTTTCTTT CSVAGTGSGNTEAFF
TRBJ2-3 TRBD2 . TRBV7-9 TGTGCCAGCAGCTTAGGACTAGCTACTCGCACAGATACGCAGTATTTT CASSLGLATRTDTQYF
TRBJ1-2 . . TRBV11-2 TGTGCCAGCAGCTTAGATCCGGGGGACCATGGCTACACCTTC CASSLDPGDHGYTF
TRBJ1-4 . few TRBV11-2 TGTGCCAGCAGCTTAGCCAGGGGAACTAATGAAAAACTGTTTTTT CASSLARGTNEKLFF
TRBJ2-1 . few TRBV19 TGTGCCAGTAGAACACAGCCACCCGCGTTTGATGAGCAGTTCTTC CASRTQPPAFDEQFF
TRBJ1-2 . . TRBV5-4 TGTGCCAGCAGCTTTGTCGGTTCCGGGTTGGGCTACACCTTC CASSFVGSGLGYTF
TRBJ2-1 TRBD2 once TRBV7-3 TGTGCCAGCAGCTCCCCGGGACTACCTAACGACAATGAGCAGTTCTTC CASSSPGLPNDNEQFF
TRBJ2-5 . few TRBV5-4 TGTGCCAGCAGCCCTCGGTTAGCTCAAGAGACCCAGTACTTC CASSPRLAQETQYF
TRBJ2-3 TRBD2 . TRBV5-6 TGTGCCAGCAGCCCCTTCCGACTAGCTGGTCCAGATACGCAGTATTTT CASSPFRLAGPDTQYF
TRBJ2-4 . once TRBV7-2 TGTGCCAGCAGCTTAGACCACAGGGTAGGCAAAAACATTCAGTACTTC CASSLDHRVGKNIQYF
TRBJ2-7 TRBD1 . TRBV6-1 TGTGCCAGCAGTGTTGCAAGACAGGGTTTGTCCTACGAGCAGTACTTC CASSVARQGLSYEQYF
TRBJ2-3 . . TRBV6-5 TGTGCCAGCAGCATTAGTGGAGTCGAAGATACGCAGTATTTT CASSISGVEDTQYF
TRBJ2-5 TRBD2 . TRBV4-1 TGCGCCAGCAGCCAAGATCTCAGAGCGGGGGGGGGCCGTGGAGTGGCCCAGTACTTC CASSQDLRAGGGRGVAQYF
TRBJ2-7 . once TRBV4-3 TGCGCCAGCAGCCAAGCGTTCGCAGAGGGCCCGGGCGAGCAGTACTTC CASSQAFAEGPGEQYF
TRBJ2-6 . . TRBV30 TGTGCCTGGAGGTCTTCCTCTGGGGCCAACGTCCTGACTTTC CAWRSSSGANVLTF
TRBJ1-4 . once TRBV6-1 TGTGCCAGCAGTGAAGCAAGGGGGAGGGGCGGTGAAAAACTGTTTTTT CASSEARGRGGEKLFF
TRBJ2-4 TRBD1 . TRBV27 TGTGCCAGCAGTTACAGGACAGGAAACATTCAGTACTTC CASSYRTGNIQYF
TRBJ2-2 TRBD2 . TRBV6-5 TGTGCCAGCAGTTCCCTCGGTAGCGGGACCGGGGAGCTGTTTTTT CASSSLGSGTGELFF
TRBJ2-3 TRBD1 few TRBV29-1 TGCAGCGTTGAGCAGGTGACAGGGGGCAATACGCAGTATTTT CSVEQVTGGNTQYF
TRBJ1-1 . . TRBV9 TGTGCCAGCAGCGTAGAGGACAGATCCACTGAAGCTTTCTTT CASSVEDRSTEAFF
TRBJ2-1 TRBD1 once TRBV29-1 TGCAGCGTTGATTCCGGGACAGGGAGGGGGCAGTTCTTC CSVDSGTGRGQFF
TRBJ2-2 . . TRBV5-6 TGTGCCAGCAGTCCAATCACAGGGCAAAACACCGGGGAGCTGTTTTTT CASSPITGQNTGELFF
TRBJ2-5 TRBD2 . TRBV6-5 TGTGCCAGCAGTTACGGGGAGGGTCAGACCCAGTACTTC CASSYGEGQTQYF
TRBJ1-5 TRBD1 . TRBV6-6 TGTGCCAGCAGGCCGACAGGGGGCGGGCAGCCCCAGCATTTT CASRPTGGGQPQHF
TRBJ2-1 TRBD1 once TRBV29-1 TGCAGCGCTCCAATCTTCGAGACAGGGGTGTACAATGAGCAGTTCTTC CSAPIFETGVYNEQFF
TRBJ2-3 TRBD2 . TRBV7-9 TGTGCCAGCAGCGACGCGGGGGGGCCGAGGAGGAATACGCAGTATTTT CASSDAGGPRRNTQYF